This is a list of T cell receptor beta chains from one sample in a study of PD-L1 blockade in urothelial cancer. Produced via immunoSEQ multiplex PCR; TCRdb's table is partial and in-frame only. Of 20,000 to 30,000 clones in the sample, around 88% were seen once. Sequenced here: PBMCs, sampled around atezolizumab (anti-PD-L1) treatment. Receptors originate from a man aged 55-75 years with urothelial cancer. The CDR3 runs from the conserved cysteine through the conserved F or W. D genes are given only for firm matches. Some rows have no size entry. The others give once, few or many, or a class for an expanded clone.

V	J	size	D	CDR3	DNA
TRBV7-2	TRBJ1-5	few	-	CASSLRSQYQPQHF	TGTGCCAGCAGCTTACGGTCGCAATATCAGCCCCAGCATTTT
TRBV19	TRBJ1-1	-	TRBD1	CASTRTGTNPEAFF	TGTGCCAGTACCCGGACAGGGACGAATCCTGAAGCTTTCTTT
TRBV7-9	TRBJ2-2	-	TRBD1	CASSFTPGQGLTGELFF	TGTGCCAGCAGCTTCACCCCGGGACAGGGCCTGACCGGGGAGCTGTTTTTT
TRBV5-8	TRBJ1-2	once	-	CASSGRAASWNYGYTF	TGTGCCAGCAGCGGGCGGGCAGCGTCATGGAACTATGGCTACACCTTC
TRBV7-8	TRBJ2-7	-	-	CASSLFGQGEQYF	TGTGCCAGCAGCTTATTCGGGCAGGGCGAGCAGTACTTC
TRBV18	TRBJ2-7	-	-	CASSPSPYYEQYF	TGTGCCAGCTCACCTAGCCCTTACTACGAGCAGTACTTC
TRBV19	TRBJ1-1	-	-	CATSGRAGTEAFF	TGTGCCACTTCCGGTAGGGCGGGCACTGAAGCTTTCTTT
TRBV7-3	TRBJ2-3	-	TRBD2	CASSLIAVRTGKRGPSSTDTQYF	TGTGCCAGCAGCTTAATAGCGGTCAGAACGGGGAAGCGGGGACCCTCTAGCACAGATACGCAGTATTTT
TRBV5-4	TRBJ1-6	few	-	CASSWENRNSPLHF	TGTGCCAGCAGCTGGGAAAACAGGAATTCACCCCTCCACTTT
TRBV2	TRBJ2-1	-	TRBD2	CASISGRTAYNEQFF	TGTGCCAGCATTAGCGGGAGGACCGCCTACAATGAGCAGTTCTTC
TRBV19	TRBJ2-7	-	TRBD1	CASRDRNSYEQYF	TGTGCCAGCCGGGACAGGAATTCCTACGAGCAGTACTTC
TRBV6-1	TRBJ1-5	-	TRBD1	CASQQGVINVQPQHF	TGTGCCAGCCAACAGGGGGTCATTAATGTTCAGCCCCAGCATTTT
TRBV29-1	TRBJ2-2	-	-	CSARTGTNTGELFF	TGCAGCGCCCGCACCGGGACAAACACCGGGGAGCTGTTTTTT
TRBV25-1	TRBJ2-1	-	-	CASTSNRDQSYNEQFF	TGTGCCAGCACGTCCAACAGGGATCAGTCCTACAATGAGCAGTTCTTC
TRBV6-5	TRBJ1-1	once	-	CASSHLPGQNTEAFF	TGTGCCAGCAGCCACCTCCCTGGACAGAACACTGAAGCTTTCTTT
TRBV7-3	TRBJ2-1	-	TRBD2	CASSLTGGGGYNEQFF	TGTGCCAGCAGCTTAACAGGAGGCGGGGGGTACAATGAGCAGTTCTTC
TRBV27	TRBJ1-2	few	-	CASSFQGNYGYTF	TGTGCCAGCAGTTTCCAGGGTAACTATGGCTACACCTTC
TRBV6-1	TRBJ1-6	-	-	CASSEAGSDSPLHF	TGTGCCAGCAGTGAAGCCGGTAGCGATTCACCCCTCCACTTT
TRBV18	TRBJ1-2	-	TRBD1	CASSPRDRGNSNYGYTF	TGTGCCAGCTCCCCGAGGGACAGGGGGAACTCTAACTATGGCTACACCTTC
TRBV6-1	TRBJ2-7	-	TRBD1	CASSEAGQGIYEQYF	TGTGCCAGCAGTGAAGCTGGACAGGGGATCTACGAGCAGTACTTC
TRBV18	TRBJ1-5	-	-	CASSPWQANQPQHF	TGTGCCAGCTCACCCTGGCAGGCAAATCAGCCCCAGCATTTT
TRBV10-2	TRBJ2-1	-	TRBD1	CASTEDRSSYNEQFF	TGCGCCAGCACCGAGGACAGGAGCTCCTACAATGAGCAGTTCTTC
TRBV7-2	TRBJ1-2	-	TRBD1	CASRLQGGEGYYGYTF	TGTGCCAGCAGATTACAGGGGGGCGAAGGGTACTATGGCTACACCTTC
TRBV13	TRBJ2-3	-	-	CASSTRTLTDTQYF	TGTGCCAGCAGCACCCGGACACTCACAGATACGCAGTATTTT
TRBV7-2	TRBJ2-7	-	-	CASSLEQVYEQYF	TGTGCCAGCAGCTTAGAACAGGTCTACGAGCAGTACTTC
TRBV11-2	TRBJ1-1	-	TRBD1	CASSLGATGGFTEAFF	TGTGCCAGCAGCTTAGGGGCGACAGGGGGATTCACTGAAGCTTTCTTT
TRBV12-5	TRBJ2-1	once	-	CASTSPGSNEQFF	TGTGCTAGTACCTCCCCGGGGTCCAATGAGCAGTTCTTC
TRBV27	TRBJ1-2	-	-	CASSSGGVANYGYTF	TGTGCCAGCAGTTCTGGGGGGGTAGCTAACTATGGCTACACCTTC
TRBV15	TRBJ2-1	-	-	CATSQFPRNEQFF	TGTGCCACCAGCCAATTCCCTAGGAATGAGCAGTTCTTC
TRBV13	TRBJ2-5	-	-	CASREQETQYF	TGTGCCAGCAGAGAGCAAGAGACCCAGTACTTC
TRBV27	TRBJ2-3	-	TRBD1	CASIDRGGTDTQYF	TGTGCCAGCATCGACAGGGGAGGCACAGATACGCAGTATTTT
TRBV11-3	TRBJ2-7	-	-	CASSFQGGEQYF	TGTGCCAGCAGCTTCCAGGGGGGCGAGCAGTACTTC
TRBV11-2	TRBJ2-1	-	-	CASSLDPEGYNEQFF	TGTGCCAGCAGCCTGGACCCGGAGGGGTACAATGAGCAGTTCTTC
TRBV5-1	TRBJ2-1	-	-	CASSQSLGSNNEQFF	TGCGCCAGCAGCCAATCGCTAGGTTCGAACAATGAGCAGTTCTTC
TRBV18	TRBJ2-1	-	TRBD2	CASSSLAGLAGAPSSYNEQFF	TGTGCCAGCTCATCTCTAGCGGGACTAGCGGGGGCTCCGAGCTCCTACAATGAGCAGTTCTTC
TRBV7-2	TRBJ2-2	-	TRBD2	CASSLVGGSATGELFF	TGTGCCAGCAGCTTAGTCGGCGGGAGTGCAACCGGGGAGCTGTTTTTT
TRBV7-6	TRBJ1-2	-	TRBD1	CASSPGQGQIGGYTF	TGTGCCAGCAGCCCGGGACAGGGCCAGATCGGGGGCTACACCTTC
TRBV19	TRBJ2-1	-	-	CASRDLAYNEQFF	TGTGCCAGTAGAGACTTAGCCTACAATGAGCAGTTCTTC
TRBV5-1	TRBJ1-6	-	TRBD1	CASSPWTGENSPLHF	TGCGCCAGCAGCCCTTGGACAGGGGAAAATTCACCCCTCCACTTT
TRBV5-1	TRBJ2-7	-	TRBD1	CASSFRDSNDEQYF	TGCGCCAGCAGCTTTAGGGACAGTAACGACGAGCAGTACTTC
TRBV5-1	TRBJ1-3	-	TRBD1	CASSLGQGALGNTIYF	TGCGCCAGCAGCTTGGGACAGGGGGCTCTTGGAAACACCATATATTTT
TRBV7-8	TRBJ2-1	-	TRBD2	CASSLRLAGGPNEQFF	TGTGCCAGCAGCCTACGACTAGCGGGAGGGCCTAATGAGCAGTTCTTC
TRBV9	TRBJ2-7	-	TRBD2	CASSVTSGRAYEQYF	TGTGCCAGCAGCGTAACTAGCGGGAGGGCCTACGAGCAGTACTTC
TRBV5-6	TRBJ1-2	-	-	CASSRNPGSNYGYTF	TGTGCCAGCAGCCGTAACCCGGGGTCTAACTATGGCTACACCTTC
TRBV27	TRBJ2-2	-	TRBD2	CASSPGRGNTGELFF	TGTGCCAGCAGCCCCGGGAGGGGCAACACCGGGGAGCTGTTTTTT
TRBV27	TRBJ1-1	once	-	CASSHPLTAEAFF	TGTGCCAGCAGCCATCCCTTAACTGCTGAAGCTTTCTTT
TRBV10-3	TRBJ2-3	-	TRBD1	CAISESSGQGADTQYF	TGTGCCATCAGTGAGTCGTCGGGACAGGGGGCCGATACGCAGTATTTT
TRBV19	TRBJ2-7	-	TRBD1	CASGGTGVAHEQYF	TGTGCCAGTGGGGGGACAGGGGTTGCCCACGAGCAGTACTTC
TRBV7-2	TRBJ2-1	-	-	CASSLARDYYNEQFF	TGTGCCAGCAGCTTAGCAAGAGACTATTACAATGAGCAGTTCTTC
TRBV6-5	TRBJ1-6	few	TRBD1	CASSLDRDNSPLHF	TGTGCCAGCAGCCTAGACAGGGATAATTCACCCCTCCACTTT
TRBV9	TRBJ2-5	-	TRBD2	CASSVSGGGDRRQETQYF	TGTGCCAGCAGCGTATCTGGCGGGGGGGACCGCCGACAAGAGACCCAGTACTTC
TRBV5-1	TRBJ2-5	-	TRBD2	CASSHSSGSRETQYF	TGCGCCAGCAGCCACTCTAGCGGGAGTCGGGAGACCCAGTACTTC
TRBV7-9	TRBJ2-7	-	TRBD1	CASSPTGVHEQYF	TGTGCCAGCAGCCCGACAGGGGTCCACGAGCAGTACTTC
TRBV12-5	TRBJ1-2	medium-sized	-	CASGSTGFKGYTF	TGTGCTAGTGGCTCCACAGGGTTTAAGGGCTACACCTTC
TRBV19	TRBJ2-5	-	TRBD1	CASRLNRGQETQYF	TGTGCCAGTAGACTGAACAGGGGCCAAGAGACCCAGTACTTC
TRBV10-1	TRBJ1-3	-	TRBD1	CASSHRGSRNTIYF	TGCGCCAGCAGCCACAGGGGTTCTAGGAACACCATATATTTT
TRBV10-2	TRBJ1-1	-	-	CASRGDTEAFF	TGCGCCAGCCGGGGGGACACTGAAGCTTTCTTT
TRBV9	TRBJ2-5	few	TRBD2	CASSVGTSSETQYF	TGTGCCAGCAGCGTAGGGACTAGCAGTGAGACCCAGTACTTC